This entry describes one TCR beta chain. Its target is not known. This sample is drawn from a study of Graves' ophthalmopathy and Graves' hyperthyroidism. Whole-study findings and limits: Ophthalmopathy progression cases were predicted by the model with 70.59% sensitivity and 72.22% specificity.

Patients were excluded if they had other autoimmune diseases or uncontrolled infections, and likewise if pregnancy or lactation applied. The PBMCs had their origin in 8.5 to 10 ml of fresh peripheral blood. TCR beta CDR3 amplification used RNA transcripts. An initial RT-PCR round employing HTBI primers preceded a second-round multiplex PCR. TCRdb ran MiXCR on the multiplex PCR reads and lists one entry per CDR3 protein. The data show 650,000 to 900,000 distinct CDR3 sequences, approximately 40% seen once. Trimming took 0 bases from V and 3 from J; bases not matched to a gene: 3. CDR3 length equals 16 residues. The germline gives CDR1 SGHDT, CDR2 YYEEEE.

The sequenced material came from peripheral blood. This chain connects TRBV5-6 to TRBJ2-7; 13 bases map to TRBD2. The sequence was obtained from an adult man with Graves' ophthalmopathy. The DNA of the CDR3 is TGTGCCAGCAGCTTGGGACTAGCGGGAGGTTACTACGAGCAGTACTTC. Translation: CASSLGLAGGYYEQYF.